Reported below is one T cell receptor beta chain. Its antigen is unidentified. These data are taken from a study of T cells after yellow fever vaccination. Study-wide results and caveats: Weaker overall was a secondary response that nonetheless peaked faster, on day 5 versus 15.

One entry per CDR3 protein results from TCRdb running MiXCR on the 5' RACE reads. The sample records under 550,000 distinct CDR3 sequences, 21% being singletons. V was pared by 5 bases and J by 7 bases, with 12 bases between. The CDR3 extends over 14 amino acids. Germline-derived CDR1 and CDR2 are SGHAT and FQNNGV. The chain recombines TRBV11-2 with TRBJ1-6, with a possible D match to TRBD1 (5 bases). The specimen comprised PBMCs, sampled roughly 20 days after the first yellow fever vaccination. The receptor comes from a man between 18 and 35 years old who received the YFV17D yellow fever vaccine. The CDR3 is CASSARAGNSPLHF. DNA of the CDR3: TGTGCCAGCAGCGCCCGCGCAGGGAATTCACCCCTCCACTTT.